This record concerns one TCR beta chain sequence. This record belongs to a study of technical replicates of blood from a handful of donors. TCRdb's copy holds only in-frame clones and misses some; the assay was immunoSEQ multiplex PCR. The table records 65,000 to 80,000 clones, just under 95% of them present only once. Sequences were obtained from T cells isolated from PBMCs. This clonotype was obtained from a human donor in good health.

In DNA, the CDR3 is TGTGCCAGCAGCTTGATACAGGAGTTTTACGAGCAGTACTTC. As protein: CASSLIQEFYEQYF. J is TRBJ2-7 and V is TRBV5-6; possibly TRBD1 for D (5 bases). The germline V and J ends were trimmed by 1 base and 4 bases, with 12 bases remaining between them. The CDR3 is made up of 14 amino acids. Germline CDR1 is SGHDT and CDR2 is YYEEEE.